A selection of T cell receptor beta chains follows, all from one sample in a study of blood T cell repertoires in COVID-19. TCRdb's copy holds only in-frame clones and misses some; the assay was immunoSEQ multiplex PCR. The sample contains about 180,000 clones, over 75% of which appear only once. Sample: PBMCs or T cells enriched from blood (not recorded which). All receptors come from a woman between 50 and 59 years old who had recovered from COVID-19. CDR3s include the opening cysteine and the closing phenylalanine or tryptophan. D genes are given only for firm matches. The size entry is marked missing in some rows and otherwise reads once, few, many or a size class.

TGCGCCAGCTACTCTCATAGCGGGAGCTCCTACAATGAGCAGTTCTTC	CASYSHSGSSYNEQFF	TRBV5-1	TRBJ2-1	TRBD2	NA
TGTGCCAGTAGTCTACAGTCTGTGTCCTACAATGAGCAGTTCTTC	CASSLQSVSYNEQFF	TRBV19	TRBJ2-1	NA	NA
TGTGCCAGCAAACGTGAGGCAACGAACACCGGGGAGCTGTTTTTT	CASKREATNTGELFF	TRBV7-9	TRBJ2-2	NA	NA
TGTGCCAGCAGCTTGGGGGGAGCCTACACCTACGAGCAGTACTTC	CASSLGGAYTYEQYF	TRBV7-2	TRBJ2-7	NA	NA
TGTGCCAGCTCACCACAGGGGGCGCGTGGCTACACCTTC	CASSPQGARGYTF	TRBV18	TRBJ1-2	TRBD1	NA
TGTGCCAGCAGTCAAAGACTAGCGGCGTACAATGAGCAGTTCTTC	CASSQRLAAYNEQFF	TRBV6-2/TRBV6-3	TRBJ2-1	TRBD2	NA
TGTGCCAGTAGTATGGCAGGGGACGGCTACAATGAGCAGTTCTTC	CASSMAGDGYNEQFF	TRBV19	TRBJ2-1	NA	NA
TGTGCCAGCCGGAGGGGGGGCAGCTACAATGAGCAGTTCTTC	CASRRGGSYNEQFF	TRBV28	TRBJ2-1	NA	NA
TGTGCCTGGAGTCCGGGGTCTCGGGAGCAGTTCTTC	CAWSPGSREQFF	TRBV30	TRBJ2-1	NA	NA
TGTGCCAGCAGTTACACGGCTAGCGTACTTGAGCAGTTCTTC	CASSYTASVLEQFF	TRBV6-5	TRBJ2-1	NA	NA
TGTGCCAGCAGCTTAGCAGAGCGGGAGAGTCGGGGTGGGACCCAGTACTTC	CASSLAERESRGGTQYF	TRBV7-6	TRBJ2-5	TRBD2	NA
TGCGCCAGCGGGGGCAGGACTAGCAAAGAGACCCAGTACTTC	CASGGRTSKETQYF	TRBV10-2	TRBJ2-5	TRBD2	NA
TGTGCCAGCTCACCACCGACGGGAGGAGCAGATACGCAGTATTTT	CASSPPTGGADTQYF	TRBV18	TRBJ2-3	TRBD2	NA
TGTGCCAGTAGTATAAGGGGAGGAAGGGCAGGGCGCACAGATACGCAGTATTTT	CASSIRGGRAGRTDTQYF	TRBV19	TRBJ2-3	NA	NA
TGTGCCAGCAGCTTAACTAGCGGGGTTAGCACAGATACGCAGTATTTT	CASSLTSGVSTDTQYF	TRBV11-1	TRBJ2-3	TRBD2	NA
TGTGCCAGCAGCTTAGTCCTAGCGGGAGGTAGCAATGAGCAGTTCTTC	CASSLVLAGGSNEQFF	TRBV7-6	TRBJ2-1	TRBD2	once
TGTGCCAGCAGTTATCGACAGGGAAGCGGCTACACCTTC	CASSYRQGSGYTF	TRBV6-5	TRBJ1-2	TRBD1	NA
TGTGCCAGCAGCCAGCGGAGGTCGGGAGATACGCAGTATTTT	CASSQRRSGDTQYF	TRBV14	TRBJ2-3	NA	NA
TGTGCCAGCTCATACAACAGGGGGCGAGGTAGTAGTGAGCAGTTCTTC	CASSYNRGRGSSEQFF	TRBV18	TRBJ2-1	TRBD1	NA
TGTGCCACCAGTGACACTACAGGGGGAGGGGAGACCCAGTACTTC	CATSDTTGGGETQYF	TRBV24-1	TRBJ2-5	NA	NA
TGTGCCAGCAGTCCCCTCTCAGGAGGTTGGAATCAGCCCCAGCATTTT	CASSPLSGGWNQPQHF	TRBV28	TRBJ1-5	NA	NA
TGTGCCAGCAGCTTAGAGGCTAGCGGGAGCGGGGAGACCCAGTACTTC	CASSLEASGSGETQYF	TRBV11-2	TRBJ2-5	TRBD2	NA
TGTGCCAGCAGTGAATTGGAGGTAGCGGGAGGGAATGAGCAGTTCTTC	CASSELEVAGGNEQFF	TRBV25-1	TRBJ2-1	TRBD2	NA
TGCGCCAGCAGCTCCCAGGGGATGAACACTGAAGCTTTCTTT	CASSSQGMNTEAFF	TRBV5-1	TRBJ1-1	NA	once
TGCAGCGGCGGACAGGGAGGAGAGACCCAGTACTTC	CSGGQGGETQYF	TRBV29-1	TRBJ2-5	TRBD1	NA
TGTGCCAGCAGAGGACTAGCGGGAGGGGATAATGAGCAGTTCTTC	CASRGLAGGDNEQFF	TRBV27	TRBJ2-1	TRBD2	NA
TGTGCCAGCAGTAGGAGAGCTAAAACAGGGACCCGTTTCACTGATCAGCCCCAGCATTTT	CASSRRAKTGTRFTDQPQHF	TRBV5-8	TRBJ1-5	NA	NA
TGTGCCAGTAGTATCGGAGGGGCTAGCGGCTACGAGCAGTACTTC	CASSIGGASGYEQYF	TRBV19	TRBJ2-7	TRBD2	NA